Each of the 14 T cell receptor beta chains below was sequenced from the same sample in a study of blood T cell repertoires in COVID-19. Generated by immunoSEQ multiplex PCR, the TCRdb table keeps only in-frame clones and is missing some. The sample consists of over 200,000 clones, roughly 83% of them appearing once. The sequenced sample was peripheral blood. The receptors derive from a middle-aged man with acute or convalescent COVID-19.

The CDR3 is CASSLGLRGTQYF. CDR3 DNA sequence: TGTGCCAGCAGTTTAGGCCTCCGGGGGACCCAGTACTTC. This chain joins TRBV12-3 or TRBV12-4 and TRBJ2-5; maybe TRBD2 (5 bases). Deletions cut 1 base from V and 7 bases from J, with 10 bases between. The CDR3 contains 13 residues.

The chain joins TRBV30 to TRBJ1-5; weak D call: TRBD1 (6 bases). Per germline, CDR1 GTSNPN and CDR2 SVGIG (reference sequence). There are 14 residues in the CDR3. The V and J ends lost 4 bases and 5 bases respectively, with 15 bases between them. The CDR3 coding sequence is TGTGCCTGGAAAGGGGCGGGGGGCCATCAGCCCCAGCATTTT. Its translation is CAWKGAGGHQPQHF.

CDR3 loop: CASSIVQKETQYF. The CDR3 nucleotides are TGTGCCAGTAGTATAGTTCAGAAAGAGACCCAGTACTTC. The chain is built from TRBV19 and TRBJ2-5; D is ambiguous. The V gene's germline CDR1 is LNHDA and CDR2 SQIVND (reference sequence). The CDR3 covers 13 residues. Trimming pared 1 base from V and 3 bases from J, leaving 6 bases between. Supplemented by reference TRBV19 and TRBJ2-5, the full variable domain reads DGGITQSPKYLFRKEGQNVTLSCEQNLNHDAMYWYRQDPGQGLRLIYYSQIVNDFQKGDIAEGYSVSREKKESFPLTVTSAQKNPTAFYLCASSIVQKETQYFGPGTRLLVL.

The V and J genes are TRBV19 and TRBJ2-1, with 11 bases matching TRBD2. Germline-derived CDR1 and CDR2 are LNHDA and SQIVND (reference sequence). This CDR3 is 19 amino acids long. The V and J ends lost 5 bases and 6 bases, in that order; junction bases with no gene match: 18. The CDR3 loop reads CASSRDVGTSGGSVNEQFF. The CDR3 nucleotides are TGTGCCAGTAGTCGGGACGTCGGGACTAGCGGAGGAAGTGTCAATGAGCAGTTCTTC. The entire variable domain, with the rest obtained from reference TRBV19 and TRBJ2-1, is as follows: DGGITQSPKYLFRKEGQNVTLSCEQNLNHDAMYWYRQDPGQGLRLIYYSQIVNDFQKGDIAEGYSVSREKKESFPLTVTSAQKNPTAFYLCASSRDVGTSGGSVNEQFFGPGTRLTVL.

This clone is a singleton in its sample. V usage is TRBV4-1 and J usage is TRBJ2-7, with TRBD2 identical over 11 bases. The CDR3 is made up of 17 amino acids. Germline assignment: CDR1 MGHRA and CDR2 YSYEKL. Trimming at V came to 3 bases and at J to 1 base, leaving 8 bases not matched to a gene. As DNA, the CDR3 is TGCGCCAGCAGCCAGCGGACTAGCGGGCCCACATCCTACGAGCAGTACTTC. Its protein is CASSQRTSGPTSYEQYF.

V and J are TRBV5-1 and TRBJ1-2; D possibly corresponds to TRBD1 (5 bases). The CDR3 has 15 amino acids. CDR1 and CDR2 from the germline V gene are SGHRS and YFSETQ. V was shortened by 0 bases and J by 7 bases, with 16 bases between the two germline ends. CDR3 sequence (DNA): TGCGCCAGCAGCTTGGGGCAGGGTAGGACGAGTGGCTACACCTTC. Its translation: CASSLGQGRTSGYTF.

The DNA for the CDR3 is TGTGCCAGCAGTCCCGGACAGGCTAACTATGGCTACACCTTC. This gives the protein CASSPGQANYGYTF. The chain recombines TRBV6-6 with TRBJ1-2; TRBD1 agrees at 7 bases. The CDR3 extends over 14 amino acids. The trim removed 5 bases at V and 0 bases at J, leaving 3 bases unmatched. CDR1 is MNHNY, CDR2 SVGAGI, per germline (reference sequence).

V gene TRBV5-1 combines with J gene TRBJ1-5, with TRBD1 as a possible D gene (5 bases). With 0 bases removed from V and 6 bases from J, the gap between germline ends came to 10 bases. The CDR3 loop spans 14 amino acids. CDR1 is SGHRS and CDR2 is YFSETQ in the germline V gene. The CDR3 loop reads CASSLEGLPQPQHF. CDR3 bases: TGCGCCAGCAGCTTGGAGGGGCTACCTCAGCCCCAGCATTTT.

The chain carries TRBV4-2 and TRBJ2-2, with D possibly TRBD1 on 6 matching bases. The V and J ends lost 0 bases and 6 bases respectively, with 11 bases between them. Per germline, CDR1 LGHNA and CDR2 YNFKEQ. This CDR3 is 15 amino acids long. The CDR3 region has the DNA TGTGCCAGCAGCCAAGACTACAGGGTCCCCGGGGAGCTGTTTTTT. This codes for CASSQDYRVPGELFF.

The rearrangement uses TRBV27 and TRBJ2-2; 8 bases fit TRBD2. With V trimmed by 2 bases and J by 4 bases, 3 bases remained unmatched. This CDR3 has 15 amino acids. CDR1 is MNHEY and CDR2 is SMNVEV in the germline V gene (reference sequence). The CDR3 DNA sequence: TGTGCCAGCAGTTTAACAAGCGGGGGCACCGGGGAGCTGTTTTTT. It translates to CASSLTSGGTGELFF.

The V call is TRBV6-2 or TRBV6-3, the J call TRBJ2-3; 12 nucleotides match TRBD2. Germline CDR1 MNHEY, CDR2 SVGEGT. The CDR3 is made up of 17 amino acids. J lost 4 bases, V lost 4 bases, and 9 bases had no gene match. The chain's CDR3 is CASSSMTSGRTPDTQYF. The DNA of the CDR3 is TGTGCCAGCAGTTCCATGACTAGCGGGAGAACACCAGATACGCAGTATTTT.

The genes are TRBV11-1 and TRBJ2-2; 8 bases fit TRBD2. Trimming cost V 3 bases and J 3 bases; bases outside gene matches: 3. CDR3 size: 15 residues. Germline CDR1 and CDR2: SGHAT and FQDESV (reference sequence). The DNA of the CDR3 is TGTGCCAGCAGCTTTTTCGGGAGGGACACCGGGGAGCTGTTTTTT. Its protein is CASSFFGRDTGELFF.

The chain recombines TRBV3-1 (or the pseudogene TRBV3-2) with TRBJ2-3; the match to TRBD2 covers 9 bases. Germline V gives CDR1 LGHDT, CDR2 YNNKEL (reference sequence). The ends lost 4 bases at V and 1 base at J; junction bases unmatched: 6. The CDR3 runs 16 residues. CDR3 sequence reads: CASSPGSSGGTDTQYF. For the CDR3, the DNA is TGTGCCAGCAGCCCCGGGTCTAGCGGGGGCACAGATACGCAGTATTTT.

The CDR3, as DNA: TGTGCCATCAGTGGGACAGGAAATGAGCAGTTCTTC. It translates to CAISGTGNEQFF. V and J are TRBV10-3 and TRBJ2-1; TRBD1 matches at 7 bases. Germline-derived CDR1 and CDR2 are ENHRY and SYGVKD. V gave up 4 bases and J gave up 7 bases; unmatched junction bases: 1. The CDR3 sequence is 12 residues long.